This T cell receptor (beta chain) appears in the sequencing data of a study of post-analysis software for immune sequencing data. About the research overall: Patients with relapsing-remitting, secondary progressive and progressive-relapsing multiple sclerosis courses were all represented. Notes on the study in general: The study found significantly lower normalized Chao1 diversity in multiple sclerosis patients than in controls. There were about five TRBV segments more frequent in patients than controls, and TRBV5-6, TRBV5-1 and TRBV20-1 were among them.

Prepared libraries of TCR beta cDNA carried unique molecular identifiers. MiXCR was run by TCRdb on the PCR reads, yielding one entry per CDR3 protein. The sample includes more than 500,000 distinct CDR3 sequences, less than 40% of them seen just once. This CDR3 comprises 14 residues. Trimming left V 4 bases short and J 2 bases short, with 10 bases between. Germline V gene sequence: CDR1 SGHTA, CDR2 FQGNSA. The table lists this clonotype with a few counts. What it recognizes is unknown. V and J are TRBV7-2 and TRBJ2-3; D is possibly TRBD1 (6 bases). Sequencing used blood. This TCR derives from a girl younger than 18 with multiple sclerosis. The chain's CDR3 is CASSSGDTTDTQYF. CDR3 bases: TGTGCCAGCAGCTCCGGGGACACCACAGATACGCAGTATTTT.